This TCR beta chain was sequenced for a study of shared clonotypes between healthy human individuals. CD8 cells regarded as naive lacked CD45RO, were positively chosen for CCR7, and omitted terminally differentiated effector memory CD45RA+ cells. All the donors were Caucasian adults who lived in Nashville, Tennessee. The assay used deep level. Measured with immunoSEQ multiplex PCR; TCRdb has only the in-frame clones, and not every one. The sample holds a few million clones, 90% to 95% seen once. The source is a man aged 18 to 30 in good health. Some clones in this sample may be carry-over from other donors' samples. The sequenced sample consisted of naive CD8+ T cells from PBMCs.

The CDR3 DNA follows: TGTGCCAGCAGGGTACAGGGAGCCTACGAGCAGTACTTC. Translation: CASRVQGAYEQYF. The chain employs TRBV2 and TRBJ2-7, with TRBD1 as a possible D gene (6 bases). The CDR3 extends over 13 amino acids. Germline CDR1 and CDR2: SNHLY and FYNNEI. V lost 6 bases, J lost 2 bases, and 11 bases lay in between.